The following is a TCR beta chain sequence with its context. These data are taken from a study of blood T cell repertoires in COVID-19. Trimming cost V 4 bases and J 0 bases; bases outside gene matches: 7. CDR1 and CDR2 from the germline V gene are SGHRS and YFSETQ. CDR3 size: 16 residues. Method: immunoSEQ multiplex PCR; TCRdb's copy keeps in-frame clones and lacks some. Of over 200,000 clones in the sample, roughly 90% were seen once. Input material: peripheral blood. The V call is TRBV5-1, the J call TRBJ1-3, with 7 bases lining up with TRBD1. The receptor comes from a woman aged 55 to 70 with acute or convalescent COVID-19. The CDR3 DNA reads TGCGCCAGCAGCGGGGGACAGACGAGCTCTGGAAACACCATATATTTT. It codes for CASSGGQTSSGNTIYF.